This paragraph reports one T cell receptor beta chain. As handled by the study authors: Reference gene primer amplification gave nucleated cell count estimates. Sequencing used immunoSEQ multiplex PCR; TCRdb keeps in-frame clones, though not all of them. V, J and clone size reflect that table, while D and trimming were determined from the DNA. The repertoire includes under 35,000 clones, around 90% of them detected once, and roughly an eighth sits in the top ten. The sample belongs to a study of blood T cell repertoires in COVID-19. The wider study: Collection of acute and convalescent COVID-19 samples took place in the United States, Italy and Spain. T cells, B-cell-depleted T cells, or PBMCs provided the cDNA or gDNA that served as material.

The CDR3 is 12 amino acids. The ends were cut back, 9 bases at V and 4 bases at J, with 13 bases in the middle. Germline V gene sequence: CDR1 MNHEY, CDR2 SVGAGI. V gene TRBV6-5 combines with J gene TRBJ2-7; D perhaps matches TRBD2 (6 bases). Specimen: peripheral blood. This sequence was found in a man in his 70s with active COVID-19. The CDR3 nucleotides read TGTGCCAGTGGGGACTTCAATTACGAGCAGTACTTC. Protein: CASGDFNYEQYF.